This entry concerns a single T cell receptor (beta chain). Its antigen is unknown. Clones were sequenced by immunoSEQ multiplex PCR, and TCRdb holds only the in-frame ones, with some missing. This sample has over 35,000 clones; over 90% occur once, and the top ten carry 0.75% to 1%. This sample was included in a study of ipilimumab plus nivolumab after autologous stem cell transplantation. About the study: A median of roughly 8 nivolumab and 5 ipilimumab doses were given. Myeloma cases were transplant-naive high-risk or relapsed within 3 years post first autologous transplant. Overall study findings and caveats: TCR repertoire, Treg phenotype and gut microbiota reportedly support more study of this approach.

Germline-derived CDR1 and CDR2 are SQVTM and ANQGSEA. The CDR3 is 14 amino acids. The V segment lost 4 bases and the J segment 5 bases; nucleotides outside the gene matches: 10. Patients got ipilimumab 1 mg/kg beginning 14 to 28 days post-transplant. This receptor was taken from a male donor with multiple myeloma. The V and J genes are TRBV29-1 and TRBJ2-7; TRBD1 agrees at 8 bases. The sequenced sample was PBMCs, obtained in a trial of ipilimumab plus nivolumab as post-transplant consolidation. The CDR3 DNA reads as TGCAGCGTTGCGGCAGGGGGCCTTCCCGACGAGCAGTACTTC. Translated: CSVAAGGLPDEQYF.